This T cell receptor (beta chain) was captured by sequencing in a study of shared clonotypes between healthy human individuals. The study's findings and limits: Larger estimated richness was generally seen in naive subsets than in memory subsets. The study found lower generation probabilities in non-shared clonotypes than in those shared by all four donors. When naive CD4 clonotypes were compared across several donors, about 4.8% were shared. The study sampled only blood, and tissue repertoires likely differ.

Sequenced by immunoSEQ multiplex PCR; TCRdb stores in-frame clones only, minus some. This sample carries just under 95,000 clones, almost 70% of them seen once, and the ten largest clones take approximately 46%. With regard to this clone: Its antigen is not known.

The receptor was isolated from a man younger than 45 in good health. The material sequenced was memory CD8+ T cells sorted from blood. Subset of the sample: CD45RO+ cells pooled with CCR7-negative TemRA cells.

The CDR3 bases are TGTGCCTGGACAGGGGGCTTGGTGGAGACCCAGTACTTC. This codes for CAWTGGLVETQYF. V and J are TRBV30 and TRBJ2-5; 8 bases agree with TRBD1. The germline V gene has CDR1 GTSNPN and CDR2 SVGIG (reference sequence). This CDR3 is 13 amino acids long. V was clipped by 4 bases and J by 5 bases; unmatched bases: 6. Filled out from reference TRBV30 and TRBJ2-5, the complete variable domain reads SQTIHQWPATLVQPVGSPLSLECTVEGTSNPNLYWYRQAAGRGLQLLFYSVGIGQISSEVPQNLSASRPQDRQFILSSKKLLLSDSGFYLCAWTGGLVETQYFGPGTRLLVL.